This TCR beta chain was documented in a study of blood T cell repertoires in COVID-19. CDR3 length equals 15 residues. V shed 1 base and J 6 bases; nucleotides not matched to a gene: 9. Germline CDR1 reads MNHEY; CDR2 reads SVGAGI. This table comes from immunoSEQ multiplex PCR, and its TCRdb copy is limited to in-frame clones, with some not included. The sample contains about 75,000 clones, 79% of which appear only once. The chain joins TRBV6-5 to TRBJ2-7; 7 bases are shared with TRBD1. This clonotype originated in a woman older than 75 with active or convalescent COVID-19. The sequenced sample consisted of peripheral blood. CDR3 sequence: CASSYWLGHRGEQYF. The CDR3 nucleotides read TGTGCCAGCAGTTACTGGTTAGGGCACAGGGGCGAGCAGTACTTC.